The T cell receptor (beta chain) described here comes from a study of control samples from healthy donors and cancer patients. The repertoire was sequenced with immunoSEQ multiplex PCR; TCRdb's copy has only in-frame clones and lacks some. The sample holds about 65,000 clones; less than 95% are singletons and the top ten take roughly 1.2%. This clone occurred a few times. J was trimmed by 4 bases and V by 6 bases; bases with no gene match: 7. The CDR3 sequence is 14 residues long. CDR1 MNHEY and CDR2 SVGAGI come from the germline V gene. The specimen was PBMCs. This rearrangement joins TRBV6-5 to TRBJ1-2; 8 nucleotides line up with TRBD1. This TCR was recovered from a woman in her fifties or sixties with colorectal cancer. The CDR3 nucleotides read TGTGCCAGCAGGGGGACAGGTCATTCCTATGGCTACACCTTC. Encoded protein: CASRGTGHSYGYTF.